This T cell receptor beta chain was profiled in a study of T cell repertoires in cytomegalovirus infection. About the research overall: Alongside well-studied HLA-B-restricted CMV epitopes, recently identified HLA-C-restricted CMV epitopes were also used.

TCRdb analysed the reads with MiXCR anew, one entry per CDR3 protein. The table lists more than 65,000 distinct CDR3 sequences, 45% to 50% of them singletons. This clonotype has only a few counts. Its antigen is undetermined. This receptor was obtained from a human donor in good health (CMV status not recorded). Some clones in this sample may be carry-over from other donors' samples. Sequences were derived from CD8+ T cells from cultured PBMCs, sampled from culture after CMV antigen stimulation.

In DNA, the CDR3 is TGTGCCAGCAGTTCAGACAGTAACAATGAGCAGTTCTTC. Residues: CASSSDSNNEQFF. The V gene is TRBV12-3 or TRBV12-4, the J gene TRBJ2-1; D might be TRBD1 (5 bases). This CDR3 contains 13 residues. With 4 bases removed from V and 5 bases from J, the gap between germline ends came to 9 bases.